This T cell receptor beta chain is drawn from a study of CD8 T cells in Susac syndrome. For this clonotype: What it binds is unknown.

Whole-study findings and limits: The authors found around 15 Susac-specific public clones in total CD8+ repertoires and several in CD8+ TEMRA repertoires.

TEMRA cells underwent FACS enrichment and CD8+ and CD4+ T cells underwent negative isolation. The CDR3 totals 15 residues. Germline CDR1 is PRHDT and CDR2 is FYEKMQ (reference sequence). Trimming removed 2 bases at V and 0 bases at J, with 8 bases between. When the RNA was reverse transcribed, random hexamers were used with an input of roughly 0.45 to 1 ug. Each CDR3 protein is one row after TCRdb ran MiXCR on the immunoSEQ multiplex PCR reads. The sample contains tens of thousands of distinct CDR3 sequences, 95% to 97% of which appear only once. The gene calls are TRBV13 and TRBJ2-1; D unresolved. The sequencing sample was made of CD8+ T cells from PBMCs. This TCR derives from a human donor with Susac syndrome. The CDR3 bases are TGTGCCAGCAGCTTAAGGTCTAGCTCCTACAATGAGCAGTTCTTC. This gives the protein CASSLRSSSYNEQFF.